Shown below are 2 T cell receptor beta chains from a single sample sequenced in a study of shared T cell receptors in the human thymus. TCRdb's copy holds only in-frame clones and misses some; the assay was immunoSEQ multiplex PCR. The data show about 730,000 clones, with approximately 85% seen just once and more than 0.008% held by the top ten. The data were also submitted as part of a second study, on human thymus T cells.

The sequenced material came from thymocytes. Receptor source: a girl younger than two with a congenital heart defect.

This rearrangement joins TRBV27 to TRBJ1-1; TRBD1 aligns across 11 bases. Losses at the gene ends were 5 bases for V and 6 bases for J; bases not matched to a gene: 8. Germline assignment: CDR1 MNHEY and CDR2 SMNVEV (reference sequence). The CDR3 loop spans 15 amino acids. Here the CDR3 reads CASSLIPGQGAEAFF. DNA for the CDR3: TGTGCCAGCAGTCTCATTCCGGGACAGGGGGCTGAAGCTTTCTTT.

The rearrangement uses TRBV29-1 and TRBJ1-1, with D possibly matching TRBD1 (5 bases). Trimming shortened V by 5 bases and J by 7 bases, and 11 bases separated the two germline ends. This CDR3 contains 11 residues. Germline-derived CDR1 and CDR2 are SQVTM and ANQGSEA. CDR3 nucleotide sequence: TGCAGCGTTAGCGACAGCCATGAAGCTTTCTTT. It specifies CSVSDSHEAFF.